These 21 T cell receptor beta chains were all obtained from the same sample, sequenced in a study of blood T cells in healthy people across ages. Together with a sample-barcoded 5' primer, a J-beta primer mix was included in a second PCR lasting roughly 6 to 12 cycles. TCRdb independently ran MiXCR on the 5' RACE reads; one entry per CDR3 protein. The table has over 1,500,000 distinct CDR3 sequences, 35% to 50% seen once. Input material: blood. These receptors all come from a human donor in good health.

The V and J genes are TRBV20-1 and TRBJ2-1; either TRBD1 or TRBD2 may supply D (6 bases each). The J call may not be correct, given that the DNA end is closer to TRBJ2-7. Germline V lookup: CDR1 DFQATT, CDR2 SNEGSKA (reference sequence). The CDR3 is made up of 15 amino acids. The CDR3 DNA is TGCAGTGCTAGACCCCGGGGGCAAATACACAATGAGCAGTACTTC. This gives the protein CSARPRGQIHNEQYF.

The sample holds a few counts of this clonotype. This chain uses TRBV6-1 with TRBJ2-7; D call uncertain. The CDR3 loop spans 14 amino acids. The V and J ends lost 0 bases and 3 bases respectively, with 9 bases between them. Germline CDR1 reads MNHNS; CDR2 reads SASEGT. The CDR3 nucleotides read TGTGCCAGCAGTGAAGCTTTCAGGAGCTACGAGCAGTACTTC. Translated: CASSEAFRSYEQYF.

The chain joins TRBV4-3 to TRBJ1-4, with TRBD1 matching over 9 bases. The trim removed 4 bases at V and 1 base at J, leaving 22 bases unmatched. Germline CDR1 and CDR2: LGHNA and YSLEER. The CDR3 is made up of 22 amino acids. In DNA form, the CDR3 reads TGCGCCAGCAGCCGCCTATTGTGGGGACAGGGAATTGAGGAAGGAACTAATGAAAAACTGTTTTTT. It yields the protein CASSRLLWGQGIEEGTNEKLFF.

V and J are TRBV5-1 and TRBJ2-5; D is perhaps TRBD2 (6 bases). The closer fit of TRBJ2-7 to the DNA end suggests the J call may be wrong. From germline, CDR1 is SGHRS and CDR2 YFSETQ. The CDR3 runs 14 residues. CDR3 DNA: TGCGCCAGCAGCTTGAGCGGGCAGTATGACGAGCAGTACTTC. This encodes CASSLSGQYDEQYF.

The gene calls are TRBV7-2 and TRBJ2-3, with a tentative D call TRBD1 (5 bases). Germline loops: CDR1 SGHTA, CDR2 FQGNSA. The CDR3 covers 15 residues. V lost 3 bases and J lost 1, with 11 bases in between. This CDR3 is CASSLVLQGTDTQYF. The DNA of the CDR3 is TGTGCCAGCAGCTTGGTTTTACAGGGCACAGATACGCAGTATTTT.

This clonotype occurred many times. The chain recombines TRBV7-9 with TRBJ2-5; 11 nucleotides match TRBD2. Germline CDR1 is SEHNR and CDR2 is FQNEAQ (reference sequence). The CDR3 is 18 residues long. V gave up 5 bases and J gave up 5 bases; unmatched junction bases: 16. In DNA, the CDR3 is TGTGCCAGCAGCCACGATGGGGTGGGACTAGCGGCGTCGGAGACCCAGTACTTC. This sequence encodes CASSHDGVGLAASETQYF.

The chain carries TRBV20-1 and TRBJ1-1, with D possibly TRBD1 on 5 matching bases. The length of the CDR3 is 14 residues. Germline V gene data show CDR1 as DFQATT and CDR2 as SNEGSKA (reference sequence). Trimming shortened V by 6 bases and J by 4 bases, and 18 bases separated the two germline ends. The CDR3 DNA is TGCAGTGCCCAAGACGGGGGGTTGCGCACTGAAGCTTTCTTT. This translates into CSAQDGGLRTEAFF.

This clonotype has a handful of counts. The chain joins TRBV10-3 to TRBJ2-4; D not certain. The CDR3 runs to 15 residues. Germline V gene data show CDR1 as ENHRY and CDR2 as SYGVKD. V was cut by 1 base and J by 0 bases, with 7 bases left in between. The CDR3 spells CAISELGIAKNIQYF. CDR3 bases: TGTGCCATCAGTGAGTTGGGGATAGCCAAAAACATTCAGTACTTC.

The chain is built from TRBV27 and TRBJ1-2; D possibly corresponds to TRBD1 (5 bases). CDR1 is MNHEY and CDR2 is SMNVEV in the germline V gene (reference sequence). V was shortened by 8 bases and J by 4 bases, with 26 bases between the two germline ends. This CDR3 region has 17 residues. The CDR3 region is CASSPRCGGSSAYGYTF. CDR3 bases: TGTGCCAGCTCCCCGCGTTGTGGGGGGTCCTCGGCCTATGGCTACACCTTC.

The rearrangement joins TRBV20-1 to TRBJ1-4; D uncertain. V was cut by 3 bases and J by 8 bases, with 19 bases left in between. Germline V lookup: CDR1 DFQATT, CDR2 SNEGSKA (reference sequence). The CDR3 runs to 15 residues. In nucleotides, the CDR3 is TGCAGTGCTAGTCCAGCGGCAGGTGGTGACGAAAAACTGTTTTTT. Its translation is CSASPAAGGDEKLFF.

In its sample, this clonotype was seen many times. The chain couples TRBV28 to TRBJ2-1, with a weak D call TRBD2 (6 bases). Trimming cost V 6 bases and J 5 bases, with 11 bases left between them. Germline V gives CDR1 MDHEN, CDR2 SYDVKM. This CDR3 is built from 13 residues. CDR3 sequence: CASSLSGHNEQFF. The CDR3, as DNA: TGTGCCAGCAGCTTGAGCGGGCACAATGAGCAGTTCTTC.

This clonotype was recorded a few times. The CDR3 protein is CASSLGLFSTDTQYF. The CDR3 DNA reads as TGTGCCAGCAGCCTCGGATTATTTAGCACAGATACGCAGTATTTT. J is TRBJ2-3 and V is TRBV12-3 or TRBV12-4; D is uncertain. Trimming took 6 bases from V and 0 from J, leaving 13 bases between them. This CDR3 has 15 amino acids.

The J gene is TRBJ2-3, the V gene TRBV10-3, with TRBD2 identical over 11 bases. This CDR3 spans 18 amino acids. Germline V gives CDR1 ENHRY, CDR2 SYGVKD. V lost 4 bases to trimming and J lost 2 bases; unmatched junction nucleotides: 11. The CDR3 here is CAISGGSPSGGSTDTQYF. CDR3 coding DNA: TGTGCCATCAGTGGGGGGTCTCCTAGCGGGGGGTCCACAGATACGCAGTATTTT.

V gene TRBV12-3 or TRBV12-4 combines with J gene TRBJ2-7; 7 bases align to TRBD1. This CDR3 has 15 amino acids. J was trimmed by 3 bases and V by 5 bases; bases with no gene match: 10. The CDR3 is CASSLRQGWDYEQYF. CDR3 bases: TGTGCCAGCAGTCTCCGACAGGGATGGGACTACGAGCAGTACTTC.

The rearrangement links TRBV4-1 to TRBJ2-3; perhaps D is TRBD1 or TRBD2 (5 bases each). The CDR3 runs to 15 residues. Germline V gives CDR1 MGHRA, CDR2 YSYEKL. Trimming removed 8 bases from V and 4 bases from J, with 19 bases in between. CDR3 in amino acids: CASRLWGSGPDTQYF. CDR3 sequence (DNA): TGCGCCAGCCGTCTGTGGGGGAGCGGACCAGATACGCAGTATTTT.

On this clonotype: One junction end disagrees with the germline gene, perhaps due to a read error. The CDR3 nucleotides are TGCAGCGGGATTGAGAACACTGAGGCTTTCTTT. It codes for CSGIENTEAFF. The gene calls are TRBV29-1 and TRBJ1-1; no clear D. Germline CDR1 is SQVTM and CDR2 is ANQGSEA. This CDR3 is built from 11 residues.

This chain uses TRBV7-9 with TRBJ2-7, with 9 bases fitting TRBD2. The V and J ends lost 4 bases and 6 bases, in that order; junction bases with no gene match: 10. The V gene's germline CDR1 is SEHNR and CDR2 FQNEAQ (reference sequence). The CDR3 has 15 residues. CDR3 amino acids: CASSYLPGLAPEQYF. CDR3 DNA sequence: TGTGCCAGCAGCTACCTACCGGGACTAGCTCCCGAGCAGTACTTC.

This clonotype has just a few counts. The rearrangement uses TRBV7-6 and TRBJ2-5; 8 nucleotides agree with TRBD1. The end of the DNA fits TRBJ2-7 better, so the J call may be wrong. The CDR3 length is 14 residues. CDR1 is SGHVS, CDR2 FNYEAQ, per germline. CDR3 nucleotides: TGTGCCAGCAGCTTAGCGGACAGGGACCACGAGCAGTACTTC. It translates to CASSLADRDHEQYF.

Concerning this clonotype itself: Relative to the germline gene, one junction end is altered; a read error may explain this. V is TRBV9 and J is TRBJ2-7; D not certain. Germline CDR1 is SGDLS and CDR2 is YYNGEE. This CDR3 has 14 residues. The CDR3 nucleotides are TGTGCCAGCAGCCCTCGACTGCGTTCCTACGAGCAGTCCTTC. Translated: CASSPRLRSYEQSF.

This sequence joins TRBV20-1 and TRBJ2-7, with D tentatively TRBD1 or TRBD2 (5 bases each). Looked up from germline, CDR1 is DFQATT and CDR2 is SNEGSKA (reference sequence). This CDR3 has 13 amino acids. Trimming took off 3 bases at V and 3 bases at J, with 12 bases between the two ends. The CDR3 spells CSASGGRFYEQYF. The CDR3 nucleotides are TGCAGTGCTAGTGGGGGAAGGTTCTACGAGCAGTACTTC.

V gene TRBV7-2 combines with J gene TRBJ2-7; the D gene is possibly TRBD2 (6 bases). From germline, CDR1 is SGHTA and CDR2 FQGNSA. The CDR3 length is 18 residues. Deletions cut 5 bases from V and 2 bases from J, with 25 bases between. CDR3 residues: CASSPDWGERATPYEQYF. As DNA, the CDR3 is TGTGCCAGCAGCCCTGACTGGGGGGAACGGGCCACCCCCTACGAGCAGTACTTC.